This entry lists 24 T cell receptor beta chains sequenced from one sample in a study of Ad26.COV2.S vaccination and SARS-CoV-2 variants (dated by TCRdb to the early 2020s). The label giving this sample's treatment or condition can be read as: some 20 received Ad26.COV2.S at low or high dose, single or two shots; several received placebo; per-sample allocation not given. Repertoires of vaccine and placebo recipients were sequenced from samples collected on day 63 after the first injection. The library was made by the immunoSEQ multiplex PCR assay. The table comes from immuneACCESS by way of TCRdb, which keeps in-frame sequences with V and J called. Part of the clones is missing from these tables; in studies checked, under half for an unresolved V gene and the rest for unknown reasons. For this sample the table gives about 350,000 clones, of which about 88% were detected only once. Of the sample, 3% to 4% falls within the top ten clones.

Sequencing was performed on peripheral blood, taken in a trial of Ad26.COV2.S vaccine versus placebo. These receptors all stem from a person aged 18-60 years who received the Ad26.COV2.S COVID-19 vaccine or a placebo.

V gene TRBV9 combines with J gene TRBJ1-6; D not certain. Germline V gene data show CDR1 as SGDLS and CDR2 as YYNGEE. The V end lost 0 bases, the J end lost 9 bases, and 13 bases lay between the germline ends. The CDR3 contains 15 residues. The CDR3: CASSVDARASSPLHF. CDR3 DNA: TGTGCCAGCAGCGTAGATGCCCGGGCTAGTTCACCCCTCCACTTT.

The chain uses TRBV7-2 and TRBJ2-1; D may be TRBD1 or TRBD2 (6 bases each). Trimming cost V 5 bases and J 3 bases, with 17 bases left between them. Germline V lookup: CDR1 SGHTA, CDR2 FQGNSA. The CDR3 contains 16 residues. CDR3 in amino acids: CASSQVGGTRYNEQFF. CDR3 in DNA: TGTGCCAGCAGCCAGGTAGGGGGGACCCGCTACAATGAGCAGTTCTTC.

A remark on this clone: The same CDR3 also results from other DNA sequences found in this sample. V usage is TRBV11-3 and J usage is TRBJ2-3; D unclear. CDR1 SGHNT and CDR2 YENEEA come from the germline V gene. V was shortened by 1 base and J by 1 base, with 3 bases between the two germline ends. The CDR3 extends over 13 amino acids. CDR3 DNA sequence: TGTGCCAGCAGCTTAGGGGGCACAGATACGCAGTATTTT. It encodes CASSLGGTDTQYF.

This sequence joins TRBV3-1 (or the pseudogene TRBV3-2) and TRBJ2-3; 8 bases are shared with TRBD2. Losses at the gene ends were 4 bases for V and 2 bases for J; bases not matched to a gene: 14. There are 18 residues in the CDR3. Germline V gives CDR1 LGHDT, CDR2 YNNKEL (reference sequence). The chain's CDR3 is CASSRTFYGGGSTDTQYF. In DNA form, the CDR3 reads TGTGCCAGCAGCCGAACATTCTACGGGGGGGGTTCCACAGATACGCAGTATTTT.

As regards this clone: A read error is possible here, since a much larger clone lies one base away. This chain uses TRBV13 with TRBJ2-2; D gene ambiguous. Germline-derived CDR1 and CDR2 are PRHDT and FYEKMQ (reference sequence). This CDR3 has 12 amino acids. Trimming removed 1 base from V and 3 bases from J, with 0 bases in between. The CDR3 bases are TGTGCCAGCAGCTTAGACACCGGGGAGCTGTTTTTT. This gives the protein CASSLDTGELFF.

V and J are TRBV5-6 and TRBJ2-7; 8 bases fit TRBD2. This CDR3 is built from 15 residues. Germline CDR1 and CDR2: SGHDT and YYEEEE. Trimming at V came to 4 bases and at J to 2 bases, leaving 8 bases not matched to a gene. The CDR3 reads CASSMSAGGTYEQYF. CDR3 sequence (DNA): TGTGCCAGCAGCATGAGTGCGGGGGGCACCTACGAGCAGTACTTC.

The V gene is TRBV5-5, the J gene TRBJ1-2; perhaps TRBD1 as D (6 bases). CDR1 and CDR2 (germline): SGHKS, YYEKEE (reference sequence). The CDR3 sequence is 19 residues long. Trimming took 4 bases from V and 3 from J, leaving 28 bases between them. This CDR3 reads CASSHAARGTALQDYGYTF. The CDR3 DNA follows: TGTGCCAGCAGCCACGCAGCTAGGGGGACGGCCCTTCAAGACTATGGCTACACCTTC.

The J gene is TRBJ2-5, the V gene TRBV4-3; 7 positions agree with TRBD2. J lost 5 bases, V lost 1 base, and 10 bases had no gene match. The germline gives CDR1 LGHNA, CDR2 YSLEER. This CDR3 spans 16 amino acids. The chain's CDR3 is CASSQARSGEGETQYF. CDR3 DNA sequence: TGCGCCAGCAGCCAAGCCAGGAGCGGGGAGGGCGAGACCCAGTACTTC.

With regard to this clone: The sample contains more than one DNA sequence encoding this CDR3. V gene TRBV12-3 or TRBV12-4 combines with J gene TRBJ2-1; D remains unclear. The CDR3 consists of 12 residues. V dropped 5 bases and J dropped 2 bases, with 4 bases sitting between them. CDR3 region: CASSPPYNEQFF. Here the CDR3 DNA reads TGTGCCAGCAGTCCACCCTACAATGAGCAGTTCTTC.

The chain joins TRBV11-2 to TRBJ2-7; TRBD1 is a possible D gene (6 bases). CDR1 and CDR2 from the germline V gene are SGHAT and FQNNGV. Trimming removed 4 bases from V and 2 bases from J, with 15 bases in between. CDR3 length: 15 amino acids. CDR3 amino acids: CASSSPKQGTYEQYF. The CDR3 nucleotides read TGTGCCAGCAGCTCACCTAAACAGGGAACCTACGAGCAGTACTTC. Supplemented by reference TRBV11-2 and TRBJ2-7, the full variable domain reads EAGVAQSPRYKIIEKRQSVAFWCNPISGHATLYWYQQILGQGPKLLIQFQNNGVVDDSQLPKDRFSAERLKGVDSTLKIQPAKLEDSAVYLCASSSPKQGTYEQYFGPGTRLTVT.

The chain combines TRBV7-9 with TRBJ2-7; D unresolved. The V gene lost 1 base and the J gene lost 7 bases, with 11 bases spanning the gap. Germline CDR1 reads SEHNR; CDR2 reads FQNEAQ (reference sequence). The CDR3 spans 13 residues. The CDR3 sequence is CASSLGVITEQYF. CDR3 coding DNA: TGTGCCAGCAGCTTAGGGGTCATAACAGAGCAGTACTTC.

This clone was recorded only once. An end of the junction differs from the germline gene, which may be a read error. The CDR3 DNA reads as TGTGCCAGCTCACCACGGGCTAGCGGGAGCAGAGATACGCAGTATTTT. This sequence encodes CASSPRASGSRDTQYF. V is TRBV18 and J is TRBJ2-3, with TRBD2 identical over 10 bases. The CDR3 is 16 residues long. Germline CDR1 KGHSH, CDR2 LQKENI.

Ten or more counts support this clone. This sequence joins TRBV28 and TRBJ2-5; D possibly matches TRBD1 or TRBD2 (5 bases each). The ends were cut back, 5 bases at V and 4 bases at J, with 14 bases in the middle. Germline lookup yields CDR1 MDHEN and CDR2 SYDVKM. The CDR3 is made up of 14 amino acids. CDR3 sequence reads: CASSPVTGTETQYF. In DNA, the CDR3 is TGTGCCAGCAGTCCCGTAACCGGGACAGAGACCCAGTACTTC.

The V and J genes are TRBV30 and TRBJ2-2; weak D call: TRBD1 (6 bases). V was shortened by 3 bases and J by 5 bases, with 13 bases between the two germline ends. The CDR3 has 14 amino acids. Germline CDR1 reads GTSNPN; CDR2 reads SVGIG (reference sequence). CDR3 nucleotide sequence: TGTGCCTGGAGCAAAAACAGGGAGACCGGGGAGCTGTTTTTT. This codes for CAWSKNRETGELFF. Variable domain in full (rest from reference TRBV30 and TRBJ2-2): SQTIHQWPATLVQPVGSPLSLECTVEGTSNPNLYWYRQAAGRGLQLLFYSVGIGQISSEVPQNLSASRPQDRQFILSSKKLLLSDSGFYLCAWSKNRETGELFFGEGSRLTVL.

The V call is TRBV6-5, the J call TRBJ2-7, with D unclear. CDR1 is MNHEY and CDR2 is SVGAGI in the germline V gene. The CDR3 runs to 12 residues. V lost 6 bases, J lost 2 bases, and 8 bases lay in between. This chain's CDR3 is CASRSPTYEQYF. The CDR3 nucleotides read TGTGCCAGCAGGTCTCCTACCTACGAGCAGTACTTC.

The chain links TRBV3-1 (or the pseudogene TRBV3-2) to TRBJ2-2, with TRBD2 identical over 7 bases. Germline V gene sequence: CDR1 LGHDT, CDR2 YNNKEL (reference sequence). The CDR3 extends over 17 amino acids. J was trimmed by 3 bases and V by 1 base; bases with no gene match: 8. CDR3 sequence reads: CASSQVGLEAYTGELFF. DNA of the CDR3: TGTGCCAGCAGCCAAGTAGGACTAGAGGCTTACACCGGGGAGCTGTTTTTT.

V usage is TRBV5-1 and J usage is TRBJ1-2; no firm D call. In germline, CDR1 is SGHRS, CDR2 YFSETQ. The CDR3 totals 13 residues. Deletions cut 0 bases from V and 3 bases from J, with 6 bases between. DNA for the CDR3: TGCGCCAGCAGCTTGGGGGTGGACTATGGCTACACCTTC. Translated: CASSLGVDYGYTF.

The chain is built from TRBV11-2 and TRBJ1-2; 8 nucleotides align to TRBD1. The germline V gene encodes CDR1 SGHAT and CDR2 FQNNGV. There are 13 residues in the CDR3. V lost 5 bases, J lost 8 bases, and 7 bases stayed unmatched. The CDR3 nucleotides read TGTGCCAGCAGCCGTCGGGGACAGGAGGGCTACACCTTC. Encoded protein: CASSRRGQEGYTF.

This chain joins TRBV2 and TRBJ2-1; D unclear. The CDR3 has 10 residues. V was cut by 4 bases and J by 9 bases, with 4 bases left in between. CDR1 is SNHLY, CDR2 FYNNEI, per germline. The CDR3 nucleotides read TGTGCCAGCAGTGGGATTGAGCAGTTCTTC. This gives the protein CASSGIEQFF.

The chain is built from TRBV10-3 and TRBJ2-3, with TRBD2 as a possible D gene (6 bases). The CDR3 totals 16 residues. V dropped 6 bases and J dropped 8 bases, with 24 bases sitting between them. Germline V lookup: CDR1 ENHRY, CDR2 SYGVKD. This chain's CDR3 is CAIRGDSQEVAGTQYF. DNA for the CDR3: TGTGCCATCAGGGGGGACTCCCAGGAGGTGGCGGGTACGCAGTATTTT.

This clone was detected a few times. The CDR3 DNA reads as TGTGCCAGCAGCGTAGTCTCGGCAGGGAGAGGCTACACCTTC. It codes for CASSVVSAGRGYTF. The V gene is TRBV9, the J gene TRBJ1-2; maybe TRBD1 (5 bases). Trimming shortened V by 0 bases and J by 8 bases, and 14 bases separated the two germline ends. Germline V lookup: CDR1 SGDLS, CDR2 YYNGEE. The CDR3 covers 14 residues.

The genes are TRBV7-8 and TRBJ2-7; D unresolved. CDR3 length: 12 amino acids. Trimming removed 2 bases at V and 6 bases at J, with 8 bases between. Per the germline V gene, CDR1 is SGHVS and CDR2 is FQNEAQ. In nucleotides, the CDR3 is TGTGCCAGCAGCTTAAACTCCCTCGAGCAGTACTTC. Amino acids: CASSLNSLEQYF.

This clone has just a few counts. The J gene is TRBJ2-7, the V gene TRBV7-2, with 9 bases matching TRBD1. The CDR3 contains 14 residues. After removal of 2 bases from V and 5 bases from J, the junction contained 4 bases not matched to a gene. Germline CDR1 is SGHTA and CDR2 is FQGNSA. The CDR3 bases are TGTGCCAGCAGCTTACGGACAGGGGTGGACGAGCAGTACTTC. Encoded protein: CASSLRTGVDEQYF.

This CDR3 reads CASSLARRGELFF. DNA of the CDR3: TGTGCCAGCAGCTTAGCGAGGAGGGGGGAGCTGTTTTTT. The genes are TRBV7-2 and TRBJ2-2, with D possibly TRBD2 on 5 matching bases. Between the trimmed V and J ends, which lost 0 bases and 8 bases, there was a span of 7 bases. The V gene's germline CDR1 is SGHTA and CDR2 FQGNSA. The CDR3 totals 13 residues.